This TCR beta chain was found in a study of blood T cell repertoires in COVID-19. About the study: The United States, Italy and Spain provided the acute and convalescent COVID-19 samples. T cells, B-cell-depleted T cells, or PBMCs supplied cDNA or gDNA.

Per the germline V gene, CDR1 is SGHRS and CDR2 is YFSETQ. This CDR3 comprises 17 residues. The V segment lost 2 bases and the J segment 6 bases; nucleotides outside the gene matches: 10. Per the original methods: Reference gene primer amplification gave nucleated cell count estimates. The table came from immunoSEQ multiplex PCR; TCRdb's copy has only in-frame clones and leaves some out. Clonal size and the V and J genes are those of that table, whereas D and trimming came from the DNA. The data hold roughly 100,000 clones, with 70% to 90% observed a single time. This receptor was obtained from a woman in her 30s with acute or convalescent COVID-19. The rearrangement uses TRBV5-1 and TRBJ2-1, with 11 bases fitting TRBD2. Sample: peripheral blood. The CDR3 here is CASSFLTLAGALNEQFF. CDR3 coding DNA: TGCGCCAGCAGCTTCCTCACACTAGCGGGGGCCCTCAATGAGCAGTTCTTC.